These 32 T cell receptor beta chains share one sample of origin, sequenced in a study of T cell repertoires in ileal Crohn's disease. Produced via immunoSEQ multiplex PCR; TCRdb's table is partial and in-frame only. The sample records fewer than 20,000 clones, roughly 60% being singletons. The sample comprised ileal tissue. These TCRs come from an adult with Crohn's disease.

The V and J genes are TRBV7-7 and TRBJ2-5; 13 bases fit TRBD2. CDR1 SSHAT and CDR2 FNYEAQ come from the germline V gene (reference sequence). V lost 1 base and J lost 4; bases outside the gene matches: 3. This CDR3 spans 16 amino acids. In DNA, the CDR3 is TGTGCCAGCAGCTTAGGCGGGACTAGCGGGATAGAGACCCAGTACTTC. Protein sequence: CASSLGGTSGIETQYF.

There are a few counts of this clone. The rearrangement joins TRBV28 to TRBJ1-2; no definite D call. CDR1 and CDR2 (germline): MDHEN, SYDVKM. The germline V and J ends were trimmed by 6 bases and 5 bases, with 16 bases remaining between them. CDR3 length equals 14 residues. The CDR3 reads CASRPPGPPYGYTF. CDR3 coding DNA: TGTGCCAGCAGGCCCCCAGGTCCTCCATATGGCTACACCTTC.

The chain combines TRBV6-5 with TRBJ2-1, with 9 bases aligning to TRBD2. The CDR3 loop spans 16 amino acids. Per the germline V gene, CDR1 is MNHEY and CDR2 is SVGAGI. V lost 2 bases to trimming and J lost 9 bases; unmatched junction nucleotides: 11. The CDR3 loop reads CASSYGYLAGSSEQFF. CDR3 nucleotides: TGTGCCAGCAGTTACGGGTACCTAGCGGGATCGAGTGAGCAGTTCTTC.

Sample share makes this clone medium-sized. The chain combines TRBV4-1 with TRBJ1-4; perhaps TRBD1 as D (6 bases). Germline V gene sequence: CDR1 MGHRA, CDR2 YSYEKL. Trimming shortened V by 5 bases and J by 0 bases, and 10 bases separated the two germline ends. The CDR3 runs to 15 residues. The CDR3 sequence is CASSTTGSTNEKLFF. The CDR3 nucleotides are TGCGCCAGCAGCACCACAGGGTCAACTAATGAAAAACTGTTTTTT.

In regard to this clone: The same CDR3 can be traced to other DNA sequences in this sample. This chain uses TRBV28 with TRBJ2-7; maybe TRBD2 (6 bases). V was trimmed by 3 bases and J by 5 bases, leaving 11 bases between them. This CDR3 is 13 amino acids long. CDR1 MDHEN and CDR2 SYDVKM come from the germline V gene. The CDR3 is CASSLGGFHEQYF. CDR3 nucleotides: TGTGCCAGCAGTTTGGGGGGATTTCACGAGCAGTACTTC. Complete variable domain (other parts from reference TRBV28 and TRBJ2-7): DVKVTQSSRYLVKRTGEKVFLECVQDMDHENMFWYRQDPGLGLRLIYFSYDVKMKEKGDIPEGYSVSREKKERFSLILESASTNQTSMYLCASSLGGFHEQYFGPGTRLTVT.

The chain employs TRBV19 and TRBJ2-7; maybe TRBD2 (6 bases). The germline V and J ends were trimmed by 4 bases and 7 bases, with 20 bases remaining between them. The CDR3 has 15 amino acids. Germline V gives CDR1 LNHDA, CDR2 SQIVND (reference sequence). The CDR3 loop is CASSTGSYNPGEQYF. The CDR3 DNA follows: TGTGCCAGTAGTACCGGGAGTTACAATCCGGGTGAGCAGTACTTC.

This clone was observed once. The chain carries TRBV4-3 and TRBJ1-2, with D hard to call. This CDR3 region has 17 residues. CDR1 is LGHNA and CDR2 is YSLEER in the germline V gene. The V gene lost 0 bases and the J gene lost 4 bases, with 18 bases spanning the gap. The CDR3 loop is CASSQEVASSSFYGYTF. The CDR3 DNA is TGCGCCAGCAGCCAAGAGGTAGCGTCCAGTAGCTTCTATGGCTACACCTTC.

The CDR3 sequence is CASSEAEGAGTDTQYF. The CDR3 DNA sequence: TGTGCCAGCAGTGAAGCAGAGGGGGCGGGGACAGATACGCAGTATTTT. V and J are TRBV6-1 and TRBJ2-3; D perhaps matches TRBD1 (7 bases). V was cut by 0 bases and J by 3 bases, with 13 bases left in between. Germline CDR1 and CDR2: MNHNS and SASEGT. This CDR3 is built from 16 residues.

This clone came up a few times. The rearrangement links TRBV10-3 to TRBJ2-7; 10 bases are a match to TRBD2. This CDR3 contains 13 residues. In germline, CDR1 is ENHRY, CDR2 SYGVKD. V shed 6 bases, J shed 6 bases, and the junction held 5 bases outside the gene matches. The CDR3 is CAISLGLAAEQYF. The CDR3 bases are TGTGCCATCAGCCTAGGACTAGCGGCCGAGCAGTACTTC.

The chain carries TRBV18 and TRBJ1-3, with TRBD1 as a possible D gene (6 bases). Germline CDR1 and CDR2: KGHSH and LQKENI. The CDR3 has 17 amino acids. Trimming removed 3 bases from V and 3 bases from J, with 18 bases in between. CDR3 sequence reads: CASSPVRGYQGGNTIYF. The CDR3 DNA reads TGTGCCAGCTCACCTGTCAGGGGCTACCAGGGTGGAAACACCATATATTTT.

The chain links TRBV5-1 to TRBJ1-1, with a tentative D call TRBD1 (6 bases). Germline lookup yields CDR1 SGHRS and CDR2 YFSETQ. The V end was cut by 3 bases, the J end by 1 base, with 10 bases between. The CDR3 runs to 14 residues. The CDR3 coding sequence is TGCGCCAGCAGCTCCTCACAGGGGAACACTGAAGCTTTCTTT. The encoded protein is CASSSSQGNTEAFF.

The chain joins TRBV2 to TRBJ2-2; maybe TRBD2 (5 bases). V lost 6 bases and J lost 4, with 15 bases in between. Germline CDR1 reads SNHLY; CDR2 reads FYNNEI. The CDR3 is made up of 15 amino acids. CDR3 in DNA: TGTGCCAGCAGCAAGGGAATCGGAGGCACCGGGGAGCTGTTTTTT. Translated: CASSKGIGGTGELFF.

The chain recombines TRBV19 with TRBJ2-2; tentatively, D is TRBD2 (6 bases). Trimming pared 5 bases from V and 1 base from J, leaving 14 bases between. Germline CDR1 LNHDA, CDR2 SQIVND (reference sequence). This CDR3 comprises 16 residues. The CDR3: CASSLDGGLNTGELFF. CDR3 sequence (DNA): TGTGCCAGTAGTTTGGACGGGGGTTTGAACACCGGGGAGCTGTTTTTT.

The chain carries TRBV6-5 and TRBJ2-1, with 10 bases fitting TRBD2. Germline values: CDR1 MNHEY, CDR2 SVGAGI. J gave up 10 bases and V 2 bases, and 11 bases lay outside the gene matches. This CDR3 comprises 16 residues. The CDR3 loop reads CASSYGLAGVGVEQFF. As DNA, the CDR3 is TGTGCCAGCAGTTACGGGCTAGCGGGAGTGGGGGTCGAGCAGTTCTTC.

The rearrangement joins TRBV15 to TRBJ2-3, with 7 bases that match TRBD2. This CDR3 has 14 residues. Germline loops: CDR1 LNHNV, CDR2 YYDKDF (reference sequence). V was clipped by 5 bases and J by 5 bases; unmatched bases: 7. CDR3: CATSGSRERDTQYF. The CDR3 DNA reads TGTGCCACCAGCGGATCGCGGGAGAGAGATACGCAGTATTTT.

The chain uses TRBV4-1 and TRBJ1-2; D call uncertain. The CDR3 runs to 17 residues. V was clipped by 0 bases and J by 5 bases, with 19 bases between them. Germline lookup yields CDR1 MGHRA and CDR2 YSYEKL. CDR3 region: CASSQDFGERPLYGYTF. Written as DNA, the CDR3 is TGCGCCAGCAGCCAAGATTTCGGGGAACGCCCTTTATATGGCTACACCTTC.

The rearrangement uses TRBV19 and TRBJ2-1, with 10 bases fitting TRBD2. Germline loops: CDR1 LNHDA, CDR2 SQIVND (reference sequence). There are 14 residues in the CDR3. Trimming took 5 bases from V and 6 from J; bases not matched to a gene: 4. As DNA, the CDR3 is TGTGCCAGTAGTCTAGCGGGGGATAGCAATGAGCAGTTCTTC. Translating gives CASSLAGDSNEQFF.

This clone has only a few counts. The chain has TRBV5-4 and TRBJ2-7; 9 bases are shared with TRBD2. The CDR3 length is 15 residues. Per germline, CDR1 SGHNT and CDR2 YYREEE (reference sequence). J lost 1 base, V lost 0 bases, and 2 bases had no gene match. The CDR3 region is CASSLVAGVSYEQYF. The CDR3 DNA reads as TGTGCCAGCAGCTTGGTAGCGGGAGTTTCCTACGAGCAGTACTTC. The variable domain in full, completed from reference TRBV5-4 and TRBJ2-7, reads ETGVTQSPTHLIKTRGQQVTLRCSSQSGHNTVSWYQQALGQGPQFIFQYYREEENGRGNFPPRFSGLQFPNYSSELNVNALELDDSALYLCASSLVAGVSYEQYFGPGTRLTVT.

This clone has just a few counts. The chain recombines TRBV6-5 with TRBJ2-7; TRBD2 matches 8 bases. The CDR3 covers 13 residues. Germline CDR1 MNHEY, CDR2 SVGAGI. V gave up 6 bases and J gave up 6 bases; unmatched junction bases: 7. The chain's CDR3 is CASRLREGGEQYF. CDR3 bases: TGTGCCAGCAGGCTACGGGAGGGAGGCGAGCAGTACTTC.

This chain links TRBV5-1 with TRBJ2-7; 9 bases map to TRBD2. This CDR3 region has 15 residues. The J segment lost 3 bases and the V segment lost 2 bases, leaving 6 bases of the junction unmatched. Per the germline V gene, CDR1 is SGHRS and CDR2 is YFSETQ. The CDR3 here is CASSFPLAGSYEQYF. CDR3 DNA sequence: TGCGCCAGCAGCTTCCCCCTAGCGGGAAGCTACGAGCAGTACTTC.

The CDR3 DNA sequence: TGTGCCAGCAGTTTCCGAGGGGCAAGGGGGACTGAAGCTTTCTTT. Amino acid sequence: CASSFRGARGTEAFF. This sequence joins TRBV28 and TRBJ1-1; possibly TRBD1 for D (6 bases). CDR1 and CDR2 from the germline V gene are MDHEN and SYDVKM. This CDR3 contains 15 residues. The V gene lost 3 bases and the J gene lost 5 bases, with 16 bases spanning the gap.

This clone turned up a few times. The chain couples TRBV7-2 to TRBJ2-3; tentatively, D is TRBD2 (6 bases). CDR1 and CDR2 from the germline V gene are SGHTA and FQGNSA. CDR3 length: 12 amino acids. V was cut by 6 bases and J by 7 bases, with 11 bases left in between. CDR3 bases: TGTGCCAGCAGGGGGGGTGGGAATACGCAGTATTTT. This encodes CASRGGGNTQYF.

The chain has TRBV29-1 and TRBJ1-1, with 10 nucleotides matching TRBD1. This CDR3 comprises 14 residues. V gave up 6 bases and J gave up 5 bases; unmatched junction bases: 9. The V gene's germline CDR1 is SQVTM and CDR2 ANQGSEA. The CDR3 DNA follows: TGCAGCGTGGGGGGACAGGGGACTCTGACTGAAGCTTTCTTT. Protein product: CSVGGQGTLTEAFF.

The J gene is TRBJ2-7, the V gene TRBV28; TRBD1 matches at 10 bases. This CDR3 is 13 amino acids long. The junction had 7 bases not matched to a gene; V was cut back by 10 bases and J by 4 bases. Germline V lookup: CDR1 MDHEN, CDR2 SYDVKM. CDR3 DNA: TGTGCCACCAGGGGGACAGGGGTATACGAGCAGTACTTC. Protein sequence: CATRGTGVYEQYF. The whole variable domain, filled in from reference TRBV28 and TRBJ2-7, reads DVKVTQSSRYLVKRTGEKVFLECVQDMDHENMFWYRQDPGLGLRLIYFSYDVKMKEKGDIPEGYSVSREKKERFSLILESASTNQTSMYLCATRGTGVYEQYFGPGTRLTVT.

CDR3 region: CASSRPGRRYGYTF. The DNA of the CDR3 is TGTGCCAGCAGCAGACCTGGACGGAGGTACGGCTACACCTTC. J is TRBJ1-2 and V is TRBV5-6; D remains unclear. CDR1 and CDR2 (germline): SGHDT, YYEEEE. This CDR3 is built from 14 residues. The germline V and J ends were trimmed by 4 bases and 8 bases, with 18 bases remaining between them.

This chain connects TRBV4-2 to TRBJ1-2; no firm D call. Trimming stripped 0 bases from V and 4 bases from J, with 12 bases between. Looked up from germline, CDR1 is LGHNA and CDR2 is YNFKEQ. This CDR3 spans 15 amino acids. The CDR3: CASSQDRSPRYGYTF. The CDR3 DNA reads as TGTGCCAGCAGCCAAGATCGGAGCCCCCGCTATGGCTACACCTTC.

The chain joins TRBV28 to TRBJ2-7; 9 bases map to TRBD2. The germline CDR1 and CDR2 sequences are MDHEN and SYDVKM. V trimming: 5 bases; J trimming: 3 bases; junction bases outside the gene matches: 5. The CDR3 covers 14 residues. Here the CDR3 reads CASSRLADYYEQYF. Written as DNA, the CDR3 is TGTGCCAGCAGTAGACTAGCGGACTACTACGAGCAGTACTTC.

The chain combines TRBV9 with TRBJ2-2; D not certain. This CDR3 contains 15 residues. The germline CDR1 and CDR2 sequences are SGDLS and YYNGEE. Trimming shortened V by 1 base and J by 3 bases, and 10 bases separated the two germline ends. The CDR3 region is CASSVTSGDTGELFF. In DNA form, the CDR3 reads TGTGCCAGCAGCGTAACGTCAGGCGACACCGGGGAGCTGTTTTTT.

About this clone itself: The identical CDR3 is also encoded by other nucleotide sequences in the sample. V is TRBV2 and J is TRBJ1-1; 7 nucleotides align to TRBD1. There are 14 residues in the CDR3. Germline assignment: CDR1 SNHLY and CDR2 FYNNEI. With 6 bases clipped from V and 0 bases from J, the junction kept 4 bases outside the gene matches. In DNA, the CDR3 is TGTGCCAGCAGGGGGGGACAGATGAACACTGAAGCTTTCTTT. Protein sequence: CASRGGQMNTEAFF.

The chain couples TRBV27 to TRBJ1-1; D may be TRBD1 (5 bases). In germline, CDR1 is MNHEY, CDR2 SMNVEV (reference sequence). The length of the CDR3 is 16 residues. The V end was cut by 3 bases, the J end by 4 bases, with 18 bases between. The CDR3 DNA follows: TGTGCCAGCAGTTTGTCAGGGTGGGTTGTTGGCACTGAAGCTTTCTTT. This codes for CASSLSGWVVGTEAFF.

The chain combines TRBV18 with TRBJ2-7, with 8 nucleotides matching TRBD1. This CDR3 has 13 amino acids. The junction had 7 bases not matched to a gene; V was cut back by 6 bases and J by 6 bases. Germline-derived CDR1 and CDR2 are KGHSH and LQKENI. DNA for the CDR3: TGTGCCAGCTCCCCCGGACAGGGTACCGAGCAGTACTTC. Its translation is CASSPGQGTEQYF.

This chain links TRBV5-4 with TRBJ2-5; D remains ambiguous. The V gene lost 2 bases and the J gene lost 5 bases, with 7 bases spanning the gap. Per the germline V gene, CDR1 is SGHNT and CDR2 is YYREEE (reference sequence). This CDR3 has 12 amino acids. Here the CDR3 reads CASSFPGETQYF. The CDR3 nucleotides are TGTGCCAGCAGCTTTCCCGGGGAGACCCAGTACTTC.